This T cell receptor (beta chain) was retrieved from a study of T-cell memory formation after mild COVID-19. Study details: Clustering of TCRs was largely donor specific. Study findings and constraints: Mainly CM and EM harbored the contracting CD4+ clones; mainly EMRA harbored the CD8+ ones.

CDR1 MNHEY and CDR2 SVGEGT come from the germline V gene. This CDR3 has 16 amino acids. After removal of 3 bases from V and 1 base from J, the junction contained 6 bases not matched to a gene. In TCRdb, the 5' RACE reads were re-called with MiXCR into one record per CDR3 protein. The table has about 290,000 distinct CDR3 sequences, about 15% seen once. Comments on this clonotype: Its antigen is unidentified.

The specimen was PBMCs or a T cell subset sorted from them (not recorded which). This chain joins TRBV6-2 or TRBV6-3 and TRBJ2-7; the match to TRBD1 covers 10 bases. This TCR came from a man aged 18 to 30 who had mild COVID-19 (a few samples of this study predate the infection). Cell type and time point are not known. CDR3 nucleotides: TGTGCCAGCAGTTATTTGAGGACAGGGGGTTCCTACGAGCAGTACTTC. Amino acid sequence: CASSYLRTGGSYEQYF.